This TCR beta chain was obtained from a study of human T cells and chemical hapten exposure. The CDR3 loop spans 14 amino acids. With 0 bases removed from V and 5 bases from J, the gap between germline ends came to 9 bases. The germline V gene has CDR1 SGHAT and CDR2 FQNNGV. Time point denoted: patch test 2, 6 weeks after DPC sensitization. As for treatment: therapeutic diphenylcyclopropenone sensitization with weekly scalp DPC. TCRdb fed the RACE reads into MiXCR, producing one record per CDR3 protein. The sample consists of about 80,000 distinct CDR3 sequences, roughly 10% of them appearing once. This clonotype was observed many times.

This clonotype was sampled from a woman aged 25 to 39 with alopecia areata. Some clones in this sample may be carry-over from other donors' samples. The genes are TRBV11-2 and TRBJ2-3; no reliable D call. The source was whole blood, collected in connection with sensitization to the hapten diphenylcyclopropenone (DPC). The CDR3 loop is CASSLDRMGDTQYF. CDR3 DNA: TGTGCCAGCAGCTTAGATAGAATGGGAGATACGCAGTATTTT.